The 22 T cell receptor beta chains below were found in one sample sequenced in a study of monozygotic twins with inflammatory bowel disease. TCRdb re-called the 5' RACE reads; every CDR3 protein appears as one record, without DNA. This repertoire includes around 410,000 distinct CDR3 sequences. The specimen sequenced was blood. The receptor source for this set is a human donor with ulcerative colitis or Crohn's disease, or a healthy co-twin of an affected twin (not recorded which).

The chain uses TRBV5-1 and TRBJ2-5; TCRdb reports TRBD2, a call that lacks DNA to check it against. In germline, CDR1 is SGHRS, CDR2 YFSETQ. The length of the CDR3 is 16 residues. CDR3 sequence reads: CASSRGTALRDETQYF.

CDR3 sequence reads: CATRPRRGEKLFF. This sequence joins TRBV19 and TRBJ1-4. The germline CDR1 and CDR2 sequences are LNHDA and SQIVND (reference sequence). This CDR3 contains 13 residues.

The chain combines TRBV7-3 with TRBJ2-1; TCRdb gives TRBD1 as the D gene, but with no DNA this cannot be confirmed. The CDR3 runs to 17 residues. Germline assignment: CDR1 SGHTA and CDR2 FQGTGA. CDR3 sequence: CASSSSLGQASRNEQFF.

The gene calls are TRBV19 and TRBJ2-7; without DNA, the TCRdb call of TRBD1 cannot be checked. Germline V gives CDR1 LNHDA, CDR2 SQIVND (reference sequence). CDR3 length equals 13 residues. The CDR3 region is CASSMGIGYEQYF.

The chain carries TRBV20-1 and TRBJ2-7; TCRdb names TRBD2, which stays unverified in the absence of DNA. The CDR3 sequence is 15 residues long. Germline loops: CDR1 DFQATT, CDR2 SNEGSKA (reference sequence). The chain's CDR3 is CSARTGLAGAVEQYF.

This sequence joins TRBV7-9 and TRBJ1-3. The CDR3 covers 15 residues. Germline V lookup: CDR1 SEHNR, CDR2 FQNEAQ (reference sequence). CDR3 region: CASSLLVNSGNTIYF.

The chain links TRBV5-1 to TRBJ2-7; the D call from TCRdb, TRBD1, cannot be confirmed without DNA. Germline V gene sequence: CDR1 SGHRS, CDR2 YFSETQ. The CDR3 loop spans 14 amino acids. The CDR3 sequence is CASSPGRIPYEQYF.

The CDR3 sequence: CASKSRQGNNEQFF. The chain employs TRBV11-3 and TRBJ2-1; TCRdb indicates TRBD1, and absent DNA this call remains unverified. This CDR3 is built from 14 residues. Per the germline V gene, CDR1 is SGHNT and CDR2 is YENEEA.

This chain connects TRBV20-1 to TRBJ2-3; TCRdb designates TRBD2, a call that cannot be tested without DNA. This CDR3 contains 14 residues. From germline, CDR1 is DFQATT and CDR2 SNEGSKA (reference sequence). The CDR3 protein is CSSLRGLGTDTQYF.

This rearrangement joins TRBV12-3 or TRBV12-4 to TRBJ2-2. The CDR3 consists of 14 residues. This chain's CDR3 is CASSVGANTGELFF.

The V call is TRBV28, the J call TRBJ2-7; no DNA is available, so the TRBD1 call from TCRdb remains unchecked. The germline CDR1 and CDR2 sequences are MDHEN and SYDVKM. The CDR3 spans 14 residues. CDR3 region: CASSLSDRGYEQYF.

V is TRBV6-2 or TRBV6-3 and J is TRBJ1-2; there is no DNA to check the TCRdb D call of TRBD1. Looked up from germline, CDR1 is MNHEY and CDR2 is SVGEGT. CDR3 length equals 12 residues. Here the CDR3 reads CASTGTNYGYTF.

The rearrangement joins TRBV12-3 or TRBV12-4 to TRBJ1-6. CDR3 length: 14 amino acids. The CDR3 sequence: CASSARGGKSPLHF.

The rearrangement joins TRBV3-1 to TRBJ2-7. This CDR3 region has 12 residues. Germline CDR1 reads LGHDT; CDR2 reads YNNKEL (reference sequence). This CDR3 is CASSRSRLEQYF.

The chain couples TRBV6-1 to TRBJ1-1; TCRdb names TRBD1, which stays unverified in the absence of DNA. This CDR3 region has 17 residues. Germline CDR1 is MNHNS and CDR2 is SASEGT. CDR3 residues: CASRPRVFDGMNTEAFF.

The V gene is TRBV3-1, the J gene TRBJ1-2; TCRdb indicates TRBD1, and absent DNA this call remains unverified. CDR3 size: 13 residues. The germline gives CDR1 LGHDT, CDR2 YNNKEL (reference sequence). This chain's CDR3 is CASSQGWTGWGTF.

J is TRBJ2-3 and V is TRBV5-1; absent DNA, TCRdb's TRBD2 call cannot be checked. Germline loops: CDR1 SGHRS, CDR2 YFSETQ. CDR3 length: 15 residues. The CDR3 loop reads CASSPGLAGGDTQYF. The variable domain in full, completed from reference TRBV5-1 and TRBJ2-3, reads KAGVTQTPRYLIKTRGQQVTLSCSPISGHRSVSWYQQTPGQGLQFLFEYFSETQRNKGNFPGRFSGRQFSNSRSEMNVSTLELGDSALYLCASSPGLAGGDTQYFGPGTRLTVL.

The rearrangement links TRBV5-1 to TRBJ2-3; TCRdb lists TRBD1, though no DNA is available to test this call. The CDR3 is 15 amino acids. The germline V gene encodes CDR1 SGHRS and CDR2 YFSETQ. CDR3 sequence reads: CASSLEFPPGDTQYF.

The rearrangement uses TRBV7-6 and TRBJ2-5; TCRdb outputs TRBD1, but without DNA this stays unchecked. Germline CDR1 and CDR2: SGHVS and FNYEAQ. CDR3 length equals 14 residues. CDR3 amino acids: CASSDGTGKETQYF.

The CDR3 sequence is CASSIKRRGGRNTDTQYF. The chain has TRBV27 and TRBJ2-3; TCRdb's D call of TRBD2 is untestable without DNA. Germline-derived CDR1 and CDR2 are MNHEY and SMNVEV (reference sequence). The CDR3 runs 18 residues.

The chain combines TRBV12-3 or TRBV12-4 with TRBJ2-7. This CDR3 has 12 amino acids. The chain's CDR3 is CASSLNGYEQYF.

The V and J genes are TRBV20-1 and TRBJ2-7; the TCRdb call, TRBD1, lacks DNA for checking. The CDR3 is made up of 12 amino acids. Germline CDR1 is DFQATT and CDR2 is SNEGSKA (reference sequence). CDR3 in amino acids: CSARLSSYEQYF.